In its sample, the clone carrying this T cell receptor beta chain ranks as medium-sized. Molecular barcoded adaptors covering alpha/delta and beta/gamma chains were used on roughly 400 ng RNA. TCRdb redid the calling of the reads with MiXCR, one entry per CDR3 protein. The sample yields approximately 5,000 distinct CDR3 sequences, roughly 22% seen once. This entry is derived from a study of read filtering for tumor transcriptome and immune sequencing. Overall study context: Patients were approximately 17 male and about 14 female, mean age about 65 years, range about 47 to 85.

There are 15 residues in the CDR3. Germline CDR1 reads MGHRA; CDR2 reads YSYEKL. The J segment lost 12 bases and the V segment lost 2 bases, leaving 14 bases of the junction unmatched. The chain combines TRBV4-1 with TRBJ2-7, with 9 positions matching TRBD2. The clonotype comes from a donor aged 40 or over with multiple myeloma. The material sequenced was a population of CD138-negative cells sorted from bone marrow. CDR3 residues: CASSQILGLAPDRYF. DNA for the CDR3: TGCGCCAGCAGCCAAATTCTAGGACTAGCGCCAGACCGGTACTTC.